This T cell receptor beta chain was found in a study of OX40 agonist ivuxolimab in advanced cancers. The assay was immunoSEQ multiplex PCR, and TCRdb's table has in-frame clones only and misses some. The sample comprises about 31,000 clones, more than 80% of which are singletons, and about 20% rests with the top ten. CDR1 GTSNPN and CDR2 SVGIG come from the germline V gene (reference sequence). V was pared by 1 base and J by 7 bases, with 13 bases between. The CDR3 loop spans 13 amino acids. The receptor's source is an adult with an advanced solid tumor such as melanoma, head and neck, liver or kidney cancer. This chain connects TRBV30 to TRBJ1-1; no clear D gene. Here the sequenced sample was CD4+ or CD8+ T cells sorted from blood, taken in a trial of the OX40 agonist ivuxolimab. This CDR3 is CAWSASRAGEAFF. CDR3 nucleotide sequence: TGTGCCTGGAGTGCCAGCCGGGCTGGTGAAGCTTTCTTT.